A selection of T cell receptor beta chains follows, all from one sample in a study of graft-versus-host responses after intestinal transplantation. Some clones are missing from TCRdb's copy, which holds only in-frame ones; the method was immunoSEQ multiplex PCR. The sample shows about 43,000 clones, about 95% of them seen only once. The specimen was PBMCs, collected approximately 360 days after intestinal transplant. All receptors derive from a human patient who received an intestinal transplant, so some T cells may come from the graft donor. Each CDR3 is given with its conserved first and last residue. Each record gives: J gene, D gene, clone size, V gene, CDR3 protein, CDR3 DNA. D genes are given only for firm matches. Size is omitted from some rows. Given values are once, few, many or a class for expanded clones.

TRBJ2-2 | TRBD1 | . | TRBV5-1 | CASSSGTGRRGELFF | TGCGCCAGCAGCTCCGGGACAGGGAGACGCGGGGAGCTGTTTTTT
TRBJ2-3 | . | . | TRBV9 | CASSPGWGAWDRTDTQYF | TGTGCCAGCAGCCCCGGGTGGGGGGCCTGGGACCGCACAGATACGCAGTATTTT
TRBJ2-7 | . | . | TRBV7-2 | CASSSDNRYLDNEQYF | TGTGCCAGCAGCTCAGACAACAGGTATCTGGATAACGAGCAGTACTTC
TRBJ1-2 | . | . | TRBV5-4 | CASSVSGALMKGYTF | TGTGCCAGCAGCGTCTCCGGGGCCCTAATGAAGGGCTACACCTTC
TRBJ1-1 | . | . | TRBV15 | CATSRETGRNTEAFF | TGTGCCACCAGCAGAGAAACAGGGAGGAACACTGAAGCTTTCTTT
TRBJ1-2 | . | . | TRBV12-5 | CASGLVSAGYGYTF | TGTGCTAGTGGTTTGGTTTCAGCCGGCTATGGCTACACCTTC
TRBJ1-5 | . | . | TRBV10-2 | CASSDGAGALEPQHF | TGCGCCAGCAGTGATGGGGCAGGGGCGCTGGAGCCCCAGCATTTT
TRBJ2-5 | . | . | TRBV6-6 | CATLFSVGGQETQYF | TGTGCCACCTTATTTTCGGTTGGGGGCCAAGAGACCCAGTACTTC
TRBJ2-1 | . | . | TRBV6-1 | CASSHYLGTHEQFF | TGTGCCAGCAGCCACTATCTAGGAACCCATGAGCAGTTCTTC
TRBJ1-5 | TRBD1 | . | TRBV10-3 | CAISRDRTNQPQHF | TGTGCCATCAGTCGGGACAGGACCAATCAGCCCCAGCATTTT
TRBJ1-5 | . | . | TRBV6-4 | CASPSGTFNQPQHF | TGTGCCAGCCCTTCAGGCACGTTCAATCAGCCCCAGCATTTT
TRBJ2-7 | . | . | TRBV2 | CASTNRFLSYEQYF | TGTGCCAGCACTAACAGGTTCCTCTCCTACGAGCAGTACTTC
TRBJ2-1 | TRBD1 | . | TRBV5-5 | CASSLVYEGAWNEQFF | TGTGCCAGCAGCTTAGTCTATGAGGGGGCCTGGAATGAGCAGTTCTTC
TRBJ1-5 | . | . | TRBV5-4 | CASSQGFGGNSNQPQHF | TGTGCCAGCAGCCAAGGATTTGGGGGCAATAGCAATCAGCCCCAGCATTTT
TRBJ2-6 | . | . | TRBV29-1 | CSVVEVSGANVLTF | TGCAGCGTTGTCGAGGTCTCTGGGGCCAACGTCCTGACTTTC
TRBJ2-2 | . | once | TRBV5-4 | CASSPGSTVHNTGELFF | TGTGCCAGCAGCCCGGGGTCTACGGTACACAACACCGGGGAGCTGTTTTTT
TRBJ2-3 | TRBD1 | . | TRBV7-7 | CASSPPGQGGLEQYF | TGTGCCAGCAGCCCGCCGGGACAGGGTGGCTTGGAGCAGTATTTT
TRBJ2-3 | . | once | TRBV7-6 | CASSHLTDGGDTQYF | TGTGCCAGCAGCCACCTGACAGATGGTGGAGATACGCAGTATTTT
TRBJ1-5 | . | . | TRBV6-1 | CAISESGRPGGNQPQHF | TGTGCCATCAGTGAGTCGGGCAGGCCCGGGGGCAATCAGCCCCAGCATTTT
TRBJ2-7 | . | . | TRBV11-1 | CASSLDSGSIYEQYF | TGTGCCAGCAGCTTAGATTCGGGCAGCATCTACGAGCAGTACTTC
TRBJ2-7 | . | . | TRBV30 | CARSGSSYEQYF | TGTGCCCGGAGTGGGAGCTCCTACGAGCAGTACTTC
TRBJ2-4 | . | . | TRBV18 | CASSPPTYPVRYRIQYF | TGTGCCAGCTCACCACCGACGTATCCGGTTAGGTATCGCATTCAGTACTTC
TRBJ2-3 | TRBD2 | . | TRBV18 | CASSGLAGGYTDTQYF | TGTGCCAGCTCCGGACTAGCGGGAGGATACACAGATACGCAGTATTTT
TRBJ2-1 | . | . | TRBV5-1 | CASSATAGRAYNEQFF | TGCGCCAGCAGCGCGACGGCAGGGAGAGCCTACAATGAGCAGTTCTTC
TRBJ2-4 | . | . | TRBV2 | CASSDWDPKNIQYF | TGTGCCAGCAGTGACTGGGACCCGAAAAACATTCAGTACTTC
TRBJ2-2 | TRBD2 | . | TRBV2 | CASSAPSGTGELFF | TGTGCCAGCAGTGCACCTAGCGGGACCGGGGAGCTGTTTTTT
TRBJ2-2 | . | . | TRBV10-1 | CASSLGPFGTGELFF | TGCGCCAGCAGCCTGGGGCCCTTCGGCACCGGGGAGCTGTTTTTT
TRBJ1-6 | . | . | TRBV5-4 | CASSSTRESPLHF | TGTGCCAGCAGCTCGACGCGAGAATCACCCCTCCACTTT
TRBJ2-3 | TRBD2 | . | TRBV27 | CASSLSGGGDTQYF | TGTGCCAGCAGTTTATCGGGGGGGGGAGATACGCAGTATTTT
TRBJ2-6 | TRBD1 | . | TRBV2 | CASLLPGQDPSGANVLTF | TGTGCCAGCCTTCTTCCGGGACAGGACCCCTCTGGGGCCAACGTCCTGACTTTC
TRBJ2-5 | . | . | TRBV19 | CASRSPGLGGTQYF | TGTGCCAGTAGGAGCCCGGGCCTGGGGGGGACCCAGTACTTC
TRBJ2-1 | . | . | TRBV11-1 | CASSLVLANEQFF | TGTGCCAGCAGCTTAGTACTAGCCAATGAGCAGTTCTTC
TRBJ2-7 | TRBD2 | . | TRBV2 | CASSDPSGGYEQYF | TGTGCCAGCAGTGACCCGTCGGGGGGCTACGAGCAGTACTTC
TRBJ2-5 | . | . | TRBV10-3 | CAISTGTGQETQYF | TGTGCCATCAGTACCGGGACGGGACAAGAGACCCAGTACTTC
TRBJ2-1 | . | . | TRBV29-1 | CSVEIRLGGGSYNEQFF | TGCAGCGTTGAAATCCGGCTTGGAGGGGGTTCCTACAATGAGCAGTTCTTC
TRBJ1-2 | TRBD1 | . | TRBV7-9 | CASSLGTGIDYGYTF | TGTGCCAGCAGCTTGGGGACAGGGATCGACTATGGCTACACCTTC
TRBJ1-3 | . | . | TRBV2 | CASSEGGPLTNTIYF | TGTGCCAGCAGTGAAGGTGGGCCGCTGACGAACACCATATATTTT
TRBJ1-4 | . | . | TRBV5-1 | CASSSGFSNEKLFF | TGCGCCAGCAGCTCAGGGTTTTCTAATGAAAAACTGTTTTTT
TRBJ2-7 | . | . | TRBV5-6 | CASSLGDLSSYEQYF | TGTGCCAGCAGCTTGGGGGACTTAAGCTCCTACGAGCAGTACTTC
TRBJ1-4 | TRBD1 | . | TRBV6-6 | CASSFAPGQGKLFF | TGTGCCAGCAGTTTCGCCCCGGGACAGGGGAAACTGTTTTTT
TRBJ1-5 | . | . | TRBV6-5 | CASSTLGFNQPQHF | TGTGCCAGCAGCACTCTAGGGTTCAATCAGCCCCAGCATTTT
TRBJ1-6 | . | . | TRBV19 | CASSPPHF | TGTGCCAGTAGTCCTCCCCACTTT
TRBJ2-3 | TRBD2 | . | TRBV5-6 | CASSPETSGITDTQYF | TGTGCCAGCAGCCCCGAGACTAGCGGAATCACAGATACGCAGTATTTT
TRBJ1-2 | . | . | TRBV28 | CASSTGGGAVYTF | TGTGCCAGCAGTACCGGAGGGGGGGCGGTCTACACCTTC
TRBJ1-6 | . | . | TRBV27 | CASSLSGVVGNSPLHF | TGTGCCAGCAGTTTATCGGGGGTGGTGGGGAATTCACCCCTCCACTTT
TRBJ2-7 | . | . | TRBV6-5 | CASRRGQYYEQYF | TGTGCCAGCAGACGAGGACAGTACTACGAGCAGTACTTC
TRBJ1-1 | . | . | TRBV10-3 | CAISEPGNEAFF | TGTGCCATCAGTGAGCCCGGGAATGAAGCTTTCTTT
TRBJ1-5 | . | . | TRBV5-2 | CASSRKLAGDQGPQHF | TGTGCCAGCAGCCGCAAGCTAGCGGGGGACCAGGGGCCCCAGCATTTT
TRBJ2-1 | . | . | TRBV2 | CASSVEGSSYNEQFF | TGTGCCAGCAGTGTGGAGGGTAGTTCCTACAATGAGCAGTTCTTC
TRBJ1-2 | . | . | TRBV6-1 | CASGDLGHLNTF | TGTGCCAGCGGTGATTTGGGACACCTGAACACCTTC
TRBJ1-1 | . | . | TRBV4-1 | CASSQERRGYTEAFF | TGCGCCAGCAGCCAAGAACGGCGAGGGTACACTGAAGCTTTCTTT
TRBJ1-3 | . | . | TRBV28 | CASMPHGRSGNTIYF | TGTGCCAGCATGCCCCATGGTCGCTCTGGAAACACCATATATTTT
TRBJ1-1 | . | . | TRBV5-4 | CASSLAIGEMNTEAFF | TGTGCCAGCAGCTTGGCCATCGGAGAGATGAACACTGAAGCTTTCTTT
TRBJ1-6 | . | . | TRBV11-3 | CASSLRDRFNSPLHF | TGTGCCAGCAGCTTAAGGGACCGATTCAATTCACCCCTCCACTTT
TRBJ1-2 | . | . | TRBV7-9 | CASNRGGLYGYTF | TGTGCCAGCAACCGAGGAGGACTCTATGGCTACACCTTC
TRBJ2-6 | . | . | TRBV4-1 | CASSQGVGGGLGGANVLTF | TGCGCCAGCAGCCAAGGGGTTGGGGGGGGGCTCGGTGGGGCCAACGTCCTGACTTTC
TRBJ1-6 | . | . | TRBV10-2 | CASSVAAANNSPLHF | TGCGCCAGCAGTGTCGCAGCAGCAAATAATTCACCCCTCCACTTT
TRBJ1-1 | . | . | TRBV12-5 | CASVRTPMNTEAFF | TGTGCTAGTGTGCGAACCCCTATGAACACTGAAGCTTTCTTT
TRBJ2-3 | TRBD1 | . | TRBV28 | CASEGARGRQGASTDTQYF | TGTGCCAGCGAGGGGGCCAGGGGGCGCCAAGGGGCTAGCACAGATACGCAGTATTTT
TRBJ1-4 | . | . | TRBV5-6 | CASSPAGREKLFF | TGTGCCAGCAGCCCGGCCGGGCGTGAAAAACTGTTTTTT